This T cell receptor (beta chain) derives from a study of a mutant IDH1 vaccine in newly diagnosed glioma. Indicated time point: week 35, safety follow-up. The study gave 300 ug of mutant IDH1 20-mer peptide per vaccine dose, with topical imiquimod. A few counts support this clone. The antigen is not known. Method: immunoSEQ multiplex PCR; TCRdb's copy keeps in-frame clones and lacks some. Seen here are 29,000 or so clones, roughly 82% observed once, and the top ten hold about 7.9%. The length of the CDR3 is 15 residues. Germline CDR1 and CDR2: LNHDA and SQIVND (reference sequence). V lost 7 bases to trimming and J lost 5 bases; unmatched junction nucleotides: 12.

The material was PBMCs, obtained from a glioma patient whose treatment included an IDH1 peptide vaccine. This receptor was taken from a man in his fifties with glioma. This chain connects TRBV19 to TRBJ2-3; TRBD1 matches 7 bases. Written as DNA, the CDR3 is TGTGCCAGTACCCCGGACAGGCTTTCGGGAGATACGCAGTATTTT. Protein product: CASTPDRLSGDTQYF.